This is a list of T cell receptor beta chains from one sample in a study of T cells in localized non-small cell lung cancer. This table comes from immunoSEQ multiplex PCR, and its TCRdb copy is limited to in-frame clones, with some not included. Among 13,000 or so clones listed, roughly nine tenths were seen once. Sequenced material: peripheral blood mononuclear cells, taken before any cancer treatment. These receptors all come from a man aged 35 to 70 with stage III lung adenocarcinoma. Both conserved end residues are part of each CDR3. The D gene is left open where the match is weak. Part of the rows lack a size; the others show once, few, many or a class for expanded clones.

>TRBD2|TRBJ2-7|.|TRBV27|17
TGTGCCAGCAGTCGCGGACTAGCGGGAGCGGTGCCCTACGAGCAGTACTTC
CASSRGLAGAVPYEQYF
>.|TRBJ2-3|.|TRBV12-5|14
TGTGCTAGTGGGCAGGGGTTAACGACAGATACGCAGTATTTT
CASGQGLTTDTQYF
>TRBD1|TRBJ1-1|.|TRBV5-4|15
TGTGCCAGCAGCCAAACCGGACAGGGGGCGGCTGAAGCTTTCTTT
CASSQTGQGAAEAFF
>.|TRBJ2-7|.|TRBV28|10
TGTGCCAGCGGCGGATACGAGCAGTACTTC
CASGGYEQYF
>TRBD2|TRBJ2-1|few|TRBV9|18
TGTGCCAGCAGCGACGGGACTAGCGGGAGAATTCCCTACAATGAGCAGTTCTTC
CASSDGTSGRIPYNEQFF
>.|TRBJ1-5|.|TRBV5-4|13
TGTGCCAGCAGCTTGTCCCTGGGTCAGCCCCAGCATTTT
CASSLSLGQPQHF
>.|TRBJ1-1|.|TRBV7-6|15
TGTGCCAGCAGCTTAGTTGGGGGGTTGAACACTGAAGCTTTCTTT
CASSLVGGLNTEAFF
>TRBD1|TRBJ1-1|.|TRBV28|15
TGTGCCAGCAATTTTCCGGGACAGGGCCTCTCTGAAGCTTTCTTT
CASNFPGQGLSEAFF
>TRBD2|TRBJ2-7|.|TRBV11-2|17
TGTGCCAGCAGCTTGGCCGCCGGGACTAGCAGCTTCTACGAGCAGTACTTC
CASSLAAGTSSFYEQYF
>TRBD1|TRBJ2-1|.|TRBV19|14
TGTGCCAGTAGTACCCGACAGGGCGGCTATGAGCAGTTCTTC
CASSTRQGGYEQFF
>.|TRBJ1-4|.|TRBV7-9|13
TGTGCCAGCAGCTTAGTGGGGGATGAAAAACTGTTTTTT
CASSLVGDEKLFF
>.|TRBJ2-2|.|TRBV11-2|13
TGTGCCAGCAGCCGCGGGGTAACCGGGGAGCTGTTTTTT
CASSRGVTGELFF
>.|TRBJ2-1|.|TRBV12-5|15
TGTGCTAGTGGTCCCAGGGTCGACCCTAACTTCAAGCAGTTCTTC
CASGPRVDPNFKQFF
>TRBD2|TRBJ2-1|.|TRBV7-9|12
TGTGCCAGCAGCTTATATAGCGGGAGTCAATTCTTC
CASSLYSGSQFF
>.|TRBJ2-7|once|TRBV27|13
TGTGCCAGCAGTTTAGTGGCTTCCTACGAGCAGTACTTC
CASSLVASYEQYF
>.|TRBJ2-2|.|TRBV7-2|16
TGTGCCAGCAGCCCGGGGGGACAGGCTAACACCGGGGAGCTGTTTTTT
CASSPGGQANTGELFF
>TRBD1|TRBJ2-7|.|TRBV2|13
TGTGCCAGCAGCGACCCGACAGGGATAGAGCAGTACTTC
CASSDPTGIEQYF
>TRBD2|TRBJ2-2|.|TRBV6-6|14
TGTGCCAGCAGGACTAGCGGGAACACCGGGGAGCTGTTTTTT
CASRTSGNTGELFF
>.|TRBJ1-1|.|TRBV4-3|15
TGCACCAGCAGCCAAGATTTGCAGGAAAACACTGAAGCTTTCTTT
CTSSQDLQENTEAFF
>TRBD2|TRBJ2-7|few|TRBV7-2|17
TGTGCCAGCAGCTTGTCATCTGGCGGGAGGGTCTCCTACGAGCAGTACTTC
CASSLSSGGRVSYEQYF
>.|TRBJ1-1|.|TRBV6-5|13
TGTGCCACCCTGGGACGGTCGGACACTGAAGCTTTCTTT
CATLGRSDTEAFF
>.|TRBJ2-7|.|TRBV4-1|17
TGCGCCAGCAGCCAAGCCGTGGACAGCATTATGATCTACGAGCAGTACTTC
CASSQAVDSIMIYEQYF
>TRBD2|TRBJ2-3|.|TRBV19|15
TGTGCCAGTACCTTGGGACTAGCGGACACAGATACGCAGTATTTT
CASTLGLADTDTQYF
>.|TRBJ2-7|.|TRBV27|13
TGTGCCAGCACCCCCCAGCGGGTGTTTGGGGGGTACTTC
CASTPQRVFGGYF
>.|TRBJ1-5|.|TRBV6-6|14
TGTGCCAGCAACGGGGGGGGATCCAATCAGCCCCAGCATTTT
CASNGGGSNQPQHF